This entry lists 8 T cell receptor beta chains sequenced from one sample in a study of cytotoxic CD8 clonotypes in ibrutinib-treated CLL. Assay used: immunoSEQ multiplex PCR; TCRdb lists only in-frame clones, some missing. The sample lists roughly 180,000 clones, around 80% occurring once. The specimen was PBMCs, collected after 24 months of ibrutinib treatment. Receptor source: a human donor with chronic lymphocytic leukemia.

The gene calls are TRBV15 and TRBJ1-4, with 8 bases lining up with TRBD1. CDR1 and CDR2 (germline): LNHNV, YYDKDF (reference sequence). The trim removed 1 base at V and 10 bases at J, leaving 5 bases unmatched. This CDR3 comprises 14 residues. CDR3 amino acids: CATSRGGTGRKLFF. The CDR3 region has the DNA TGTGCCACCAGCAGAGGGGGGACAGGCCGAAAACTGTTTTTT.

The chain links TRBV6-1 to TRBJ2-7; 8 bases align to TRBD1. The V and J ends lost 5 bases and 0 bases, in that order; junction bases with no gene match: 3. Germline V lookup: CDR1 MNHNS, CDR2 SASEGT. This CDR3 has 14 amino acids. The CDR3 DNA reads TGTGCCAGCAGTCCGGGACAGGACTCCTACGAGCAGTACTTC. This encodes CASSPGQDSYEQYF.

Of note for this clone: The junction and the germline gene differ at one end; a read error may be behind it. This sequence joins TRBV7-2 and TRBJ2-3; 9 bases are a match to TRBD1. Germline CDR1 is SGHTA and CDR2 is FQGNSA. CDR3 length equals 15 residues. CDR3 region: CASSLAGQGTNTQYF. CDR3 DNA sequence: TGTGCCAGCAGCTTAGCGGGACAGGGCACAAATACGCAGTATTTT.

This clone was seen once. The chain combines TRBV6-1 with TRBJ2-7; TRBD2 matches 9 bases. The CDR3 contains 15 residues. V was pared by 6 bases and J by 4 bases, with 10 bases of the junction left unmatched. Germline assignment: CDR1 MNHNS and CDR2 SASEGT. As DNA, the CDR3 is TGTGCCAGCAGAGGGTATAGCGGGAGAGAATACGAGCAGTACTTC. This sequence encodes CASRGYSGREYEQYF.

This CDR3 is CSVEERGSGNTIYF. The CDR3 nucleotides read TGCAGCGTTGAAGAGCGGGGTAGCGGAAACACCATATATTTT. V gene TRBV29-1 combines with J gene TRBJ1-3; no reliable D call. The CDR3 contains 14 residues. V dropped 0 bases and J dropped 4 bases, with 10 bases sitting between them. In germline, CDR1 is SQVTM, CDR2 ANQGSEA.

This sequence joins TRBV21-1 and TRBJ2-5; TRBD1 is the table's D call, not checked against the DNA. TRBV21-1 is designated a pseudogene. The CDR3 contains 13 residues. The CDR3 reads CASSKGVGETQYF. The CDR3 DNA reads TGTGCCAGCAGCAAAGGGGTGGGCGAGACCCAGTACTTC.

The V and J genes are TRBV5-5 and TRBJ2-3, with D possibly being TRBD2 (5 bases). Germline CDR1 SGHKS, CDR2 YYEKEE (reference sequence). The CDR3 length is 13 residues. V shed 2 bases and J shed 4 bases, with 8 bases lying between them. The CDR3 region has the DNA TGTGCCAGCAGCTTTAGCGATGCAGATACGCAGTATTTT. Its translation: CASSFSDADTQYF.

The chain is built from TRBV4-2 and TRBJ1-6, with a weak D call TRBD1 (6 bases). V was pared by 0 bases and J by 10 bases, with 19 bases between. Germline V lookup: CDR1 LGHNA, CDR2 YNFKEQ. This CDR3 has 17 amino acids. The CDR3 here is CASSQDGGGLGNSPLHF. The CDR3 nucleotides read TGTGCCAGCAGCCAAGATGGGGGGGGGCTCGGAAACTCACCCCTCCACTTT.